These 18 T cell receptor beta chains came from one sample sequenced in a study of blood T cell repertoires in COVID-19. The table came from immunoSEQ multiplex PCR; TCRdb's copy has only in-frame clones and leaves some out. This sample has fewer than 250,000 clones, with 85% to 90% found just once. The sequencing sample was made of peripheral blood. These receptors all stem from a man aged 30 to 39 with COVID-19, enrolled during active disease.

CDR3 sequence: CASSLFRGILADTQYF. The CDR3 DNA follows: TGTGCCAGCAGCTTATTTCGGGGGATTTTGGCAGATACGCAGTATTTT. This chain joins TRBV7-9 and TRBJ2-3; possible D gene TRBD2, 6 bases. Per germline, CDR1 SEHNR and CDR2 FQNEAQ (reference sequence). The V and J ends lost 2 bases and 4 bases respectively, with 16 bases between them. CDR3 size: 16 residues.

This rearrangement joins TRBV18 to TRBJ1-5; D is uncertain. Between the trimmed V and J ends, which lost 2 bases and 5 bases, there was a span of 10 bases. This CDR3 is built from 14 residues. The germline V gene has CDR1 KGHSH and CDR2 LQKENI. The CDR3 sequence is CASSPAGTDQPQHF. In DNA form, the CDR3 reads TGTGCCAGCTCACCAGCGGGTACCGATCAGCCCCAGCATTTT.

In this sample, this clone turned up once. V and J are TRBV4-1 and TRBJ2-7, with 10 bases lining up with TRBD1. Germline CDR1 is MGHRA and CDR2 is YSYEKL. This CDR3 spans 16 amino acids. Trimming at V came to 4 bases and at J to 4 bases, leaving 10 bases not matched to a gene. CDR3 nucleotides: TGCGCCAGCAGCCCACGTTCCGGGACAGGGGTATACGAGCAGTACTTC. Translating it yields CASSPRSGTGVYEQYF.

V gene TRBV24-1 combines with J gene TRBJ1-2; 8 bases align to TRBD1. The CDR3 runs to 16 residues. Trimming at V came to 7 bases and at J to 2 bases, leaving 11 bases not matched to a gene. From germline, CDR1 is KGHDR and CDR2 SFDVKD. CDR3 DNA: TGTGCCACCAGGACAGAGACAGGGGCGTGGAACTATGGCTACACCTTC. It is translated as CATRTETGAWNYGYTF.

As to this clone: Other DNA sequences from this sample encode an identical CDR3 as well. J is TRBJ1-3 and V is TRBV30, with D unclear. V lost 0 bases and J lost 0, with 6 bases in between. From germline, CDR1 is GTSNPN and CDR2 SVGIG (reference sequence). This CDR3 region has 14 residues. The CDR3 coding sequence is TGTGCCTGGAGTGTCTCGAGCTCTGGAAACACCATATATTTT. Protein sequence: CAWSVSSSGNTIYF.

This rearrangement joins TRBV6-6 to TRBJ2-1, with D tentatively TRBD2 (5 bases). V lost 3 bases and J 3 bases, leaving 12 bases between the germline ends. The germline V gene encodes CDR1 MNHNY and CDR2 SVGAGI (reference sequence). The CDR3 contains 15 residues. CDR3 coding DNA: TGTGCCAGCAGTTATGGGTTGGGAGTCTACAATGAGCAGTTCTTC. Its protein is CASSYGLGVYNEQFF.

J is TRBJ2-1 and V is TRBV27, with D possibly matching TRBD2 (5 bases). This CDR3 is built from 13 residues. V lost 3 bases, J lost 2 bases, and 5 bases lay in between. CDR1 and CDR2 from the germline V gene are MNHEY and SMNVEV (reference sequence). The CDR3 reads CASSLRAYNEQFF. The DNA for the CDR3 is TGTGCCAGCAGTTTGAGGGCCTACAATGAGCAGTTCTTC.

V and J are TRBV19 and TRBJ1-4; possibly TRBD1 for D (6 bases). CDR3 size: 16 residues. V lost 6 bases to trimming and J lost 0 bases, with 14 bases between them. Germline CDR1 reads LNHDA; CDR2 reads SQIVND (reference sequence). The CDR3 bases are TGTGCCAGTAGAAAATTAGCAGGGGCAACTAATGAAAAACTGTTTTTT. Its translation is CASRKLAGATNEKLFF.

The chain has TRBV13 and TRBJ2-5, with 13 bases fitting TRBD2. The CDR3 has 16 residues. The V segment lost 2 bases and the J segment 5 bases; nucleotides outside the gene matches: 5. Per germline, CDR1 PRHDT and CDR2 FYEKMQ (reference sequence). Here the CDR3 reads CASSLTSGGAYETQYF. The CDR3, as DNA: TGTGCCAGCAGCTTAACTAGCGGGGGGGCGTACGAGACCCAGTACTTC.

This chain links TRBV6-5 with TRBJ2-7; D possibly corresponds to TRBD1 (6 bases). CDR3 length: 16 amino acids. V gave up 2 bases and J gave up 6 bases, with 20 bases separating them. Germline V gene sequence: CDR1 MNHEY, CDR2 SVGAGI. CDR3 loop: CASSYTLGGIVREQYF. CDR3 bases: TGTGCCAGCAGTTACACCTTAGGGGGAATAGTTCGCGAGCAGTACTTC.

J is TRBJ1-2 and V is TRBV19; 7 bases align to TRBD1. Germline lookup yields CDR1 LNHDA and CDR2 SQIVND (reference sequence). Trimming at V came to 9 bases and at J to 4 bases, leaving 11 bases not matched to a gene. This CDR3 is 14 amino acids long. In nucleotides, the CDR3 is TGTGCCAGCTCAATCCAGGGACAGATCTATGGCTACACCTTC. Translation: CASSIQGQIYGYTF. Looking up the rest from reference TRBV19 and TRBJ1-2 gives the full variable domain: DGGITQSPKYLFRKEGQNVTLSCEQNLNHDAMYWYRQDPGQGLRLIYYSQIVNDFQKGDIAEGYSVSREKKESFPLTVTSAQKNPTAFYLCASSIQGQIYGYTFGSGTRLTVV.

V and J are TRBV7-3 and TRBJ2-5; maybe TRBD2 (7 bases). The CDR3 is 14 residues long. V dropped 3 bases and J dropped 5 bases, with 13 bases sitting between them. Per germline, CDR1 SGHTA and CDR2 FQGTGA. The CDR3, as DNA: TGTGCCAGCAGCTTGTGGGGGGGCCCGGAGACCCAGTACTTC. This gives the protein CASSLWGGPETQYF.

V and J are TRBV5-1 and TRBJ2-1; a possible D gene is TRBD2 (5 bases). This CDR3 is built from 14 residues. Trimming removed 4 bases at V and 2 bases at J, with 10 bases between. Germline V lookup: CDR1 SGHRS, CDR2 YFSETQ. CDR3 nucleotides: TGCGCCAGCAGCCCGGACTCCACCTACAATGAGCAGTTCTTC. Translated, it gives CASSPDSTYNEQFF.

This clone has only one observation. CDR3 in DNA: TGTGCCAGCAGTTCCGGTTTTCATAATGGCAATCAGCCCCAGCATTTT. Protein: CASSSGFHNGNQPQHF. V is TRBV28 and J is TRBJ1-5; unclear D gene. The CDR3 runs to 16 residues. Germline CDR1 MDHEN, CDR2 SYDVKM. Trimming pared 4 bases from V and 2 bases from J, leaving 15 bases between.

This clone was seen just once. The chain is built from TRBV6-4 and TRBJ2-4; TRBD2 matches 7 bases. The V segment lost 6 bases and the J segment 5 bases; nucleotides outside the gene matches: 10. CDR3 length: 15 amino acids. Germline assignment: CDR1 MRHNA and CDR2 SNTAGT. This CDR3 is CASSESGLPQNIQYF. As DNA, the CDR3 is TGTGCCAGCAGCGAATCGGGACTACCCCAAAACATTCAGTACTTC.

The CDR3 is CASSEIVGGRRYGYTF. The CDR3 nucleotides are TGTGCCAGCAGTGAAATTGTGGGGGGGCGGCGATATGGCTACACCTTC. The genes are TRBV6-1 and TRBJ1-2; D possibly corresponds to TRBD1 (6 bases). The V and J ends lost 2 bases and 5 bases respectively, with 18 bases between them. Germline CDR1 is MNHNS and CDR2 is SASEGT. The CDR3 has 16 amino acids.

The chain employs TRBV19 and TRBJ2-7; D is possibly TRBD1 (6 bases). The germline gives CDR1 LNHDA, CDR2 SQIVND (reference sequence). CDR3 size: 14 residues. Deletions cut 2 bases from V and 3 bases from J, with 11 bases between. The chain's CDR3 is CASSINRVGYEQYF. The CDR3 DNA reads TGTGCCAGTAGTATAAACAGGGTTGGCTACGAGCAGTACTTC.

The chain employs TRBV7-9 and TRBJ1-4, with 8 bases aligning to TRBD1. The trim removed 5 bases at V and 17 bases at J, leaving 10 bases unmatched. Germline V CDR1 and CDR2: SEHNR, FQNEAQ (reference sequence). The CDR3 runs to 12 residues. The CDR3 DNA reads as TGTGCCAGCAGCGTCCGACAGGGGTTAATATTTTTT. Translation: CASSVRQGLIFF.